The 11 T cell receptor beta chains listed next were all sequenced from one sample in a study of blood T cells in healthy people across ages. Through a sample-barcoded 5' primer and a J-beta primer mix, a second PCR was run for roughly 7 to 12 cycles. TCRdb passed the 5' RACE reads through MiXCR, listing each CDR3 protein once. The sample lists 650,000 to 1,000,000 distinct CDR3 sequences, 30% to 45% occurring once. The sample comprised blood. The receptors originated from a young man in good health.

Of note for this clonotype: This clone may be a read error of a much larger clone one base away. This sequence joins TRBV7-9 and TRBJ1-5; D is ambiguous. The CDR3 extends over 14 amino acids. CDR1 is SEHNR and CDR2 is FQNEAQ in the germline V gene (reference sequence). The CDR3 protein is CASSLALGNQSQHF. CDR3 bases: TGTGCCAGCAGCTTAGCGCTGGGCAATCAGTCCCAGCATTTT.

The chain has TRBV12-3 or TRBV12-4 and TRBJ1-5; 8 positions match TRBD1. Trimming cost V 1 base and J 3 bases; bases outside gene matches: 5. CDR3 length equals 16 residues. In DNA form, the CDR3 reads TGTGCCAGCAGTTTAGGTTCCAGGGGGCTCAATCAGCCCCAGCATTTT. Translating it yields CASSLGSRGLNQPQHF.

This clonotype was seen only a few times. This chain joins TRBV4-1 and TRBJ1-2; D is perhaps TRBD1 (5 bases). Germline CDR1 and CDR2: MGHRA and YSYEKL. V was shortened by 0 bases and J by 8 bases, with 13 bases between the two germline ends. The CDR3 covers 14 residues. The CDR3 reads CASSQDRGTWGYTF. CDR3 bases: TGCGCCAGCAGCCAAGATCGGGGGACCTGGGGCTACACCTTC.

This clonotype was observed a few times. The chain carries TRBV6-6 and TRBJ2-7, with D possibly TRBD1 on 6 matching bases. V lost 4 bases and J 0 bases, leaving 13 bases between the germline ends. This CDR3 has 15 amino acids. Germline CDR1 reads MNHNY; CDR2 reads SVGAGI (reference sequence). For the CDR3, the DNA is TGTGCCAGCAGTTTAACAGGGAAGGGCTCCTACGAGCAGTACTTC. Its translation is CASSLTGKGSYEQYF.

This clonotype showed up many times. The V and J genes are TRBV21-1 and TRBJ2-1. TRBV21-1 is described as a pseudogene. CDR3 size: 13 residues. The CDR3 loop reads CASSKVRTDEQFF. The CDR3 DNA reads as TGTGCCAGCAGCAAAGTAAGAACAGATGAGCAGTTCTTC.

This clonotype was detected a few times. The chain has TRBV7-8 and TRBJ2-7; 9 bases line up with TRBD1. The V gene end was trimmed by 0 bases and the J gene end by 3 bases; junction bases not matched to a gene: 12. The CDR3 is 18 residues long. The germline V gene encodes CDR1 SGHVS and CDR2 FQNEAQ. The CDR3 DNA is TGTGCCAGCAGCTTAGCGACGGGGGACAGGGTATCTTTCTACGAGCAGTACTTC. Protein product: CASSLATGDRVSFYEQYF.

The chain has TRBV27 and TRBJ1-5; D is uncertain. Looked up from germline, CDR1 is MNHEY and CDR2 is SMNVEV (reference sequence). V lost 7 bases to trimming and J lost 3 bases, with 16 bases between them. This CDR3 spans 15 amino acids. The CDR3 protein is CASTPYTGSNQPQHF. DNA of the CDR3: TGTGCCAGCACCCCTTATACGGGTTCCAATCAGCCCCAGCATTTT.

The CDR3 coding sequence is TGCGCCAGCAGCTTGGGGATTGAGTCCTACGAGCAGTACTTC. Amino acid sequence: CASSLGIESYEQYF. J is TRBJ2-7 and V is TRBV5-1; D unclear. The germline V gene encodes CDR1 SGHRS and CDR2 YFSETQ. This CDR3 spans 14 amino acids. The germline V and J ends were trimmed by 0 bases and 1 base, with 8 bases remaining between them.

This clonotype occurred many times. The CDR3 protein is CASSVSRGNNEQFF. The CDR3 DNA reads as TGTGCCAGCAGCGTCTCTAGGGGAAACAATGAGCAGTTCTTC. This chain links TRBV9 with TRBJ2-1, with D maybe TRBD1 (5 bases). This CDR3 has 14 residues. V lost 2 bases, J lost 5 bases, and 11 bases lay in between. Per the germline V gene, CDR1 is SGDLS and CDR2 is YYNGEE.

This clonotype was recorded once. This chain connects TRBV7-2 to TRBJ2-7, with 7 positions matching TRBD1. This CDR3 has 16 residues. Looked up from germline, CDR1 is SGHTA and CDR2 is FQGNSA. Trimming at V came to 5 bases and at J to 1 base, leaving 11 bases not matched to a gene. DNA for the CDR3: TGTGCCAGCAGCCCGGACAGGTTACGAATTTCCTACGAGCAGTACTTC. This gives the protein CASSPDRLRISYEQYF.

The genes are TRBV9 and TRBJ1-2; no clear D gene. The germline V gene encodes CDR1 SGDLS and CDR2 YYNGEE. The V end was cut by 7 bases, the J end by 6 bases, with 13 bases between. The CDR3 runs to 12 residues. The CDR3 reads CASYRTENGYTF. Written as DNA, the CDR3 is TGTGCCAGCTATCGGACGGAGAATGGCTACACCTTC. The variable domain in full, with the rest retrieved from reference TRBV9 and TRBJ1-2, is DSGVTQTPKHLITATGQRVTLRCSPRSGDLSVYWYQQSLDQGLQFLIQYYNGEERAKGNILERFSAQQFPDLHSELNLSSLELGDSALYFCASYRTENGYTFGSGTRLTVV.